The rows below give T cell receptor beta chains drawn from one sample of a study of blood T cell repertoires in COVID-19. Some clones are missing from TCRdb's copy, which holds only in-frame ones; the method was immunoSEQ multiplex PCR. The sample yields 250,000 or so clones, around 93% seen once. The sample was PBMCs or T cells enriched from blood (not recorded which). These receptors came from a middle-aged man who had been exposed to COVID-19. Each CDR3 is given with its conserved first and last residue. The order of the fields is J gene, clone size, D gene, V gene, CDR3 protein, CDR3 DNA. A D gene is named only where the DNA matches it firmly. Clone size is shown for a subset of rows, as once, few, many or a class of expanded clone.

TRBJ2-2 | - | - | TRBV7-9 | CASSQGGPLTGELFF | TGTGCCAGCAGCCAAGGGGGTCCGCTAACCGGGGAGCTGTTTTTT
TRBJ2-1 | - | TRBD2 | TRBV7-9 | CASTPSGTNLNNEQFF | TGTGCCAGCACCCCGTCCGGGACTAACCTAAACAATGAGCAGTTCTTC
TRBJ2-3 | - | TRBD2 | TRBV10-1 | CASSEGTSGRTDTQYF | TGCGCCAGCAGTGAAGGGACTAGCGGGAGAACTGATACGCAGTATTTT
TRBJ1-5 | - | TRBD1 | TRBV5-5 | CASSLGTENQPQHF | TGTGCCAGCAGCCTCGGGACAGAAAATCAGCCCCAGCATTTT
TRBJ2-7 | - | TRBD2 | TRBV9 | CASSGIAGVGEQYF | TGTGCCAGCAGCGGTATAGCGGGAGTCGGCGAGCAGTACTTC
TRBJ1-3 | - | - | TRBV2 | CASEESGNTIYF | TGTGCCAGCGAGGAATCTGGAAACACCATATATTTT
TRBJ2-2 | - | TRBD1 | TRBV12-3/TRBV12-4 | CASGTGNTGELFF | TGTGCCAGCGGGACAGGGAACACCGGGGAGCTGTTTTTT
TRBJ2-3 | once | TRBD2 | TRBV5-1 | CASSLGLAIDTQYF | TGCGCCAGCAGCCTCGGACTAGCGATAGATACGCAGTATTTT
TRBJ2-1 | - | - | TRBV27 | CASSFVGGSYNEQFF | TGTGCCAGCAGTTTCGTAGGGGGCTCCTACAATGAGCAGTTCTTC
TRBJ1-1 | - | - | TRBV10-3 | CAISESSSITTEAFF | TGTGCCATCAGTGAGTCGAGTAGCATAACCACTGAAGCTTTCTTT
TRBJ1-6 | - | - | TRBV10-3 | CAIRQGVENSPLHF | TGTGCCATCAGACAGGGTGTCGAAAATTCACCCCTCCACTTT
TRBJ2-5 | - | - | TRBV6-2/TRBV6-3 | CASSYRTGTRNGVTQYF | TGTGCCAGCAGTTACCGAACCGGGACACGCAACGGGGTGACCCAGTACTTC
TRBJ1-2 | - | - | TRBV6-6 | CASSYPGHTSYGYTF | TGTGCCAGCAGTTACCCCGGACACACAAGCTATGGCTACACCTTC
TRBJ1-1 | once | - | TRBV9 | CASSPNPGGSEAFF | TGTGCCAGCAGCCCCAATCCTGGGGGGTCTGAAGCTTTCTTT
TRBJ2-1 | - | TRBD2 | TRBV11-2 | CASSLRLAGDGEQFF | TGTGCCAGCAGCCTTCGACTAGCGGGAGATGGTGAGCAGTTCTTC
TRBJ1-5 | - | TRBD1 | TRBV7-8 | CASSLEGTGNQPQHF | TGTGCCAGCAGCTTAGAGGGGACAGGGAATCAGCCCCAGCATTTT
TRBJ1-5 | - | TRBD1 | TRBV19 | CASSRRGTGDSNQPQHF | TGTGCCAGTAGTCGCCGTGGGACAGGGGATAGCAATCAGCCCCAGCATTTT
TRBJ1-1 | - | - | TRBV28 | CASSLSFFRTVGTEAFF | TGTGCCAGCAGTTTAAGTTTCTTCCGGACAGTGGGTACTGAAGCTTTCTTT
TRBJ1-2 | - | TRBD1 | TRBV5-4 | CASSYSGGMEYGYTF | TGTGCCAGCAGCTATTCAGGGGGCATGGAGTATGGCTACACCTTC
TRBJ1-1 | - | TRBD1 | TRBV28 | CASSLTGSTEAFF | TGTGCCAGCAGTTTGACAGGGAGTACTGAAGCTTTCTTT
TRBJ2-1 | - | TRBD1 | TRBV6-5 | CASSPGQGRVF | TGTGCCAGCAGTCCCGGACAGGGGCGGGTCTTC
TRBJ2-6 | once | TRBD1 | TRBV28 | CASSLVGQGAPGANVLTF | TGTGCCAGCAGTTTAGTTGGACAGGGGGCGCCTGGGGCCAACGTCCTGACTTTC
TRBJ1-1 | - | TRBD1 | TRBV28 | CASSSNRGILLEAFF | TGTGCCAGCAGTTCGAACAGGGGTATTCTCCTTGAAGCTTTCTTT
TRBJ2-2 | - | - | TRBV19 | CASRQGSNTGELFF | TGTGCCAGTCGGCAGGGTTCGAACACCGGGGAGCTGTTTTTT
TRBJ1-3 | - | - | TRBV19 | CASSGQNVGNTIYF | TGTGCCAGTAGTGGACAGAATGTCGGAAACACCATATATTTT
TRBJ2-7 | few | TRBD2 | TRBV19 | CASKTSGNTYEQYF | TGTGCCAGTAAAACTAGCGGGAACACCTACGAGCAGTACTTC
TRBJ1-1 | - | TRBD1 | TRBV9 | CASSVEAGGSEAFF | TGTGCCAGCAGCGTAGAGGCAGGGGGCTCTGAAGCTTTCTTT
TRBJ1-2 | few | TRBD1 | TRBV29-1 | CSVVQDRGFDGYTF | TGCAGCGTTGTACAAGACAGGGGGTTCGATGGCTACACCTTC
TRBJ2-3 | - | TRBD2 | TRBV7-3 | CASSATSGSTDTQYF | TGTGCCAGCAGCGCGACTAGCGGGAGCACAGATACGCAGTATTTT
TRBJ1-1 | - | - | TRBV13 | CASSLGWAGSMNTEAFF | TGTGCCAGCAGCTTAGGATGGGCAGGGTCTATGAACACTGAAGCTTTCTTT
TRBJ1-1 | - | - | TRBV12-3/TRBV12-4 | CASSFGGNTEAFF | TGTGCCAGCAGTTTCGGAGGGAACACTGAAGCTTTCTTT
TRBJ2-3 | - | TRBD2 | TRBV30 | CAWSVGTSGTDTQYF | TGTGCCTGGAGTGTAGGGACTAGCGGCACAGATACGCAGTATTTT
TRBJ1-2 | - | - | TRBV30 | CAWSVPGANGYTF | TGTGCCTGGAGTGTACCTGGGGCGAATGGCTACACCTTC
TRBJ2-1 | - | - | TRBV4-1 | CASSQASGLSYNEQFF | TGCGCCAGCAGCCAAGCGTCGGGGTTGAGCTACAATGAGCAGTTCTTC
TRBJ2-6 | - | TRBD1 | TRBV5-1 | CASSSVGTGQSGANVLTF | TGCGCCAGCAGCTCGGTAGGGACAGGCCAATCTGGGGCCAACGTCCTGACTTTC
TRBJ1-5 | - | TRBD1 | TRBV6-5 | CASRGQGRGNQPQHF | TGTGCCAGCAGGGGACAGGGGAGAGGCAATCAGCCCCAGCATTTT
TRBJ1-2 | - | TRBD1 | TRBV20-1 | CSASQGAHQTMGYTF | TGCAGTGCTAGTCAGGGGGCCCACCAAACTATGGGCTACACCTTC
TRBJ1-6 | - | - | TRBV12-3/TRBV12-4 | CASAPGGGSPLHF | TGTGCCAGCGCCCCGGGGGGCGGGTCACCCCTCCACTTT
TRBJ2-7 | - | - | TRBV19 | CASSMISGTRSYEQYF | TGTGCCAGTAGTATGATATCCGGGACAAGGTCCTACGAGCAGTACTTC
TRBJ2-1 | - | TRBD2 | TRBV25-1 | CASSESGGRGSWNNEQFF | TGTGCCAGCAGTGAATCGGGTGGGAGGGGATCCTGGAACAATGAGCAGTTCTTC